These 25 T cell receptor beta chains originate from one sample sequenced in a study of blood T cell repertoires in COVID-19. Clones were sequenced by immunoSEQ multiplex PCR, and TCRdb holds only the in-frame ones, with some missing. Of 250,000 to 300,000 clones detected, approximately 87% appear once; the ten largest clones hold about 4.6%. Sequences were obtained from peripheral blood. Receptor source: a man between 60 and 70 years old who had recovered from COVID-19.

The chain employs TRBV12-5 and TRBJ2-1; 11 bases line up with TRBD2. J lost 4 bases, V lost 6 bases, and 5 bases had no gene match. Germline CDR1 LGHNT, CDR2 FRNRAP. The CDR3 covers 15 residues. The CDR3 DNA reads as TGTGCTAGTGGCCCACTAGCGGGAGTTTACAATGAGCAGTTCTTC. This codes for CASGPLAGVYNEQFF. Looking up the rest from reference TRBV12-5 and TRBJ2-1 gives the full variable domain: DARVTQTPRHKVTEMGQEVTMRCQPILGHNTVFWYRQTMMQGLELLAYFRNRAPLDDSGMPKDRFSAEMPDATLATLKIQPSEPRDSAVYFCASGPLAGVYNEQFFGPGTRLTVL.

The chain carries TRBV3-1 (or the pseudogene TRBV3-2) and TRBJ1-1, with D uncertain. The germline gives CDR1 LGHDT, CDR2 YNNKEL (reference sequence). V shed 1 base and J shed 0 bases, with 3 bases lying between them. CDR3 length equals 13 residues. CDR3 sequence reads: CASSQAVNTEAFF. The CDR3 DNA sequence: TGTGCCAGCAGCCAAGCCGTGAACACTGAAGCTTTCTTT.

The table lists this clone with a few counts. Here the CDR3 reads CASSYAGTAKRETQYF. CDR3 coding DNA: TGTGCCAGCAGTTACGCTGGGACAGCGAAGAGGGAGACCCAGTACTTC. The rearrangement links TRBV6-2 or TRBV6-3 to TRBJ2-5; 7 nucleotides agree with TRBD1. Germline CDR1 MNHEY, CDR2 SVGEGT. V lost 2 bases and J lost 5; bases outside the gene matches: 11. The CDR3 loop spans 16 amino acids.

This chain uses TRBV29-1 with TRBJ1-1; TRBD1 might be the D (6 bases). Germline CDR1 reads SQVTM; CDR2 reads ANQGSEA. The CDR3 runs 12 residues. The V gene lost 6 bases and the J gene lost 0 bases, with 8 bases spanning the gap. CDR3 sequence reads: CSVGTLNTEAFF. The CDR3 DNA follows: TGCAGCGTGGGGACACTGAACACTGAAGCTTTCTTT.

The V and J genes are TRBV5-1 and TRBJ2-7; 11 nucleotides agree with TRBD2. Germline CDR1 reads SGHRS; CDR2 reads YFSETQ. The CDR3 has 18 amino acids. V lost 2 bases, J lost 0 bases, and 10 bases stayed unmatched. Written as DNA, the CDR3 is TGCGCCAGCAGCTTCGATAGCGCCGGGACTAGCGGCTCCTACGAGCAGTACTTC. Amino acid sequence: CASSFDSAGTSGSYEQYF.

This clone was seen only a few times. This chain's CDR3 is CASSPTVGSYNEQFF. The CDR3 bases are TGCGCCAGCAGCCCTACCGTCGGCTCCTACAATGAGCAGTTCTTC. The chain carries TRBV5-1 and TRBJ2-1; D gene unclear. V lost 4 bases to trimming and J lost 0 bases, with 11 bases between them. CDR1 and CDR2 from the germline V gene are SGHRS and YFSETQ. The CDR3 covers 15 residues.

V and J are TRBV6-5 and TRBJ2-7; D unresolved. The germline gives CDR1 MNHEY, CDR2 SVGAGI. The V and J ends lost 6 bases and 2 bases respectively, with 14 bases between them. This CDR3 comprises 14 residues. This chain's CDR3 is CASRIREATYEQYF. CDR3 nucleotides: TGTGCCAGCAGGATCCGCGAGGCCACCTACGAGCAGTACTTC.

The rearrangement joins TRBV18 to TRBJ2-3, with D perhaps TRBD2 (5 bases). CDR1 and CDR2 from the germline V gene are KGHSH and LQKENI. Trimming pared 6 bases from V and 6 bases from J, leaving 10 bases between. This CDR3 has 12 amino acids. This CDR3 reads CASSLRADTQYF. The CDR3 DNA reads as TGTGCCAGCTCCCTGAGGGCGGATACGCAGTATTTT.

This clone has just one count. This chain joins TRBV19 and TRBJ2-7; a possible D gene is TRBD1 (5 bases). The CDR3 loop spans 15 amino acids. Germline V gene sequence: CDR1 LNHDA, CDR2 SQIVND (reference sequence). The germline V and J ends were trimmed by 4 bases and 2 bases, with 15 bases remaining between them. CDR3: CASSRIRDLTYEQYF. The CDR3 DNA sequence: TGTGCCAGTAGTAGAATCAGGGATCTTACCTACGAGCAGTACTTC.

The rearrangement joins TRBV7-9 to TRBJ2-4; 7 nucleotides align to TRBD2. Germline values: CDR1 SEHNR, CDR2 FQNEAQ (reference sequence). With 3 bases clipped from V and 8 bases from J, the junction kept 7 bases outside the gene matches. CDR3 length: 14 amino acids. The CDR3 spells CASSLGEGQDIQYF. CDR3 nucleotide sequence: TGTGCCAGCAGCTTGGGGGAGGGTCAGGACATTCAGTACTTC. The whole variable domain, remainder taken from reference TRBV7-9 and TRBJ2-4, is DTGVSQNPRHKITKRGQNVTFRCDPISEHNRLYWYRQTLGQGPEFLTYFQNEAQLEKSRLLSDRFSAERPKGSFSTLEIQRTEQGDSAMYLCASSLGEGQDIQYFGAGTRLSVL.

The rearrangement links TRBV5-1 to TRBJ1-4; 10 bases are a match to TRBD1. The germline V gene has CDR1 SGHRS and CDR2 YFSETQ. The CDR3 has 16 amino acids. Trimming cost V 1 base and J 6 bases; bases outside gene matches: 6. CDR3 bases: TGCGCCAGCAGCTTGAGTCCCGGGACAGGGGATGAAAAACTGTTTTTT. Translation gives CASSLSPGTGDEKLFF.

The genes are TRBV18 and TRBJ1-1; D gene uncertain. In germline, CDR1 is KGHSH, CDR2 LQKENI. Trimming shortened V by 3 bases and J by 0 bases, and 8 bases separated the two germline ends. The CDR3 spans 14 residues. CDR3 in DNA: TGTGCCAGCTCACCCATCAGTTTGAACACTGAAGCTTTCTTT. It is translated as CASSPISLNTEAFF.

The count of this clone is one. This chain connects TRBV5-1 to TRBJ2-1, with 7 positions matching TRBD2. The CDR3 runs to 16 residues. V shed 6 bases, J shed 0 bases, and the junction held 9 bases outside the gene matches. Germline V lookup: CDR1 SGHRS, CDR2 YFSETQ. CDR3 region: CASTSLGGSSYNEQFF. The CDR3 nucleotides are TGCGCCAGCACCTCCCTCGGGGGGAGCTCCTACAATGAGCAGTTCTTC.

The chain uses TRBV6-1 and TRBJ2-5, with 10 positions matching TRBD2. The CDR3 contains 15 residues. The germline gives CDR1 MNHNS, CDR2 SASEGT. Unmatched junction bases numbered 9, after V lost 7 bases and J lost 4 bases. The CDR3 DNA is TGTGCCAGCAAGAATCTTAGCGGGAGGAGAGAGACCCAGTACTTC. Its translation is CASKNLSGRRETQYF.

This clone appeared a few times. The chain combines TRBV5-8 with TRBJ2-2; TRBD1 agrees at 12 bases. V shed 0 bases, J shed 4 bases, and the junction held 1 base outside the gene matches. This CDR3 spans 16 amino acids. Germline V gene data show CDR1 as SGHTS and CDR2 as YDEGEE. CDR3 sequence reads: CASSLGDRGLTGELFF. The DNA for the CDR3 is TGTGCCAGCAGCTTGGGGGACAGGGGGCTCACCGGGGAGCTGTTTTTT.

V and J are TRBV14 and TRBJ2-2; TRBD1 matches 8 bases. The germline CDR1 and CDR2 sequences are SGHDN and FVKESK. The CDR3 totals 15 residues. Germline trimming cut 4 bases from V and 5 bases from J; bases unmatched to any gene: 6. Here the CDR3 reads CASSLRTGRTGELFF. CDR3 DNA: TGTGCCAGCAGCCTTCGGACAGGGAGGACCGGGGAGCTGTTTTTT.

The gene calls are TRBV27 and TRBJ2-7; D perhaps matches TRBD1 (6 bases). The CDR3 is 14 amino acids. The V and J ends lost 6 bases and 5 bases respectively, with 17 bases between them. CDR1 is MNHEY, CDR2 SMNVEV, per germline (reference sequence). CDR3 region: CASRSNRDNDEQYF. The DNA for the CDR3 is TGTGCCAGCAGATCCAACCGGGACAATGACGAGCAGTACTTC.

The V and J genes are TRBV7-2 and TRBJ2-7; weak D call: TRBD2 (6 bases). Trimming took off 1 base at V and 3 bases at J, with 10 bases between the two ends. The CDR3 contains 14 residues. CDR1 and CDR2 (germline): SGHTA, FQGNSA. The CDR3 loop reads CASSLGGTVYEQYF. The CDR3, as DNA: TGTGCCAGCAGCTTAGGGGGGACTGTCTACGAGCAGTACTTC. Supplemented by reference TRBV7-2 and TRBJ2-7, the full variable domain reads GAGVSQSPSNKVTEKGKDVELRCDPISGHTALYWYRQSLGQGLEFLIYFQGNSAPDKSGLPSDRFSAERTGGSVSTLTIQRTQQEDSAVYLCASSLGGTVYEQYFGPGTRLTVT.

The chain employs TRBV27 and TRBJ1-2; TRBD1 is a possible D gene (5 bases). The germline CDR1 and CDR2 sequences are MNHEY and SMNVEV (reference sequence). The CDR3 is 15 residues long. V lost 5 bases to trimming and J lost 7 bases, with 20 bases between them. CDR3 sequence (DNA): TGTGCCAGCAGTCCAGCAGGAGGGGTTCTAGGTGGCTACACCTTC. Its protein is CASSPAGGVLGGYTF.

This rearrangement joins TRBV6-7 to TRBJ1-6, with 12 bases fitting TRBD1. TRBV6-7 counts as an open reading frame of uncertain function. Trimming removed 5 bases from V and 8 bases from J; junction bases left unmatched: 13. The CDR3 spans 18 residues. DNA of the CDR3: TGTGCCAGCAGTCATTGGGAGGGACAGGGGGCTTCGGATTCACCCCTCCACTTT. It translates to CASSHWEGQGASDSPLHF.

The rearrangement uses TRBV4-1 and TRBJ1-4; D is undetermined. Trimming took 2 bases from V and 6 from J, leaving 7 bases between them. The CDR3 is 13 residues long. Germline V gene lookup returns CDR1 MGHRA and CDR2 YSYEKL. CDR3 DNA: TGCGCCAGCAGCCAACTGGGCGATGAAAAACTGTTTTTT. Encoded protein: CASSQLGDEKLFF.

This clone appeared a few times. The chain has TRBV5-1 and TRBJ1-4, with a tentative D call TRBD1 (5 bases). The V gene lost 0 bases and the J gene lost 8 bases, with 20 bases spanning the gap. The CDR3 consists of 17 residues. From germline, CDR1 is SGHRS and CDR2 YFSETQ. The CDR3 sequence is CASSLGDRNPEGEKLFF. The CDR3 DNA follows: TGCGCCAGCAGCTTGGGGGACCGAAACCCGGAGGGGGAAAAACTGTTTTTT.

This chain links TRBV5-1 with TRBJ1-2; TRBD1 aligns across 9 bases. This CDR3 has 14 amino acids. After removal of 4 bases from V and 3 bases from J, the junction contained 4 bases not matched to a gene. Germline V gene data show CDR1 as SGHRS and CDR2 as YFSETQ. CDR3 DNA: TGCGCCAGCAGCATTACAGGGGGCGACTATGGCTACACCTTC. This gives the protein CASSITGGDYGYTF. The variable domain in full, completed from reference TRBV5-1 and TRBJ1-2, reads KAGVTQTPRYLIKTRGQQVTLSCSPISGHRSVSWYQQTPGQGLQFLFEYFSETQRNKGNFPGRFSGRQFSNSRSEMNVSTLELGDSALYLCASSITGGDYGYTFGSGTRLTVV.

This clone has just a few counts. The chain uses TRBV27 and TRBJ1-5, with D perhaps matching TRBD1 (5 bases). The CDR3 covers 14 residues. V was pared by 5 bases and J by 15 bases, with 23 bases between. Per germline, CDR1 MNHEY and CDR2 SMNVEV (reference sequence). CDR3: CASSAYVGRVVLHF. CDR3 in DNA: TGTGCCAGCAGTGCCTATGTTGGCAGGGTAGTGTTGCATTTT.

This clone occurred many times. The V gene is TRBV7-2, the J gene TRBJ2-7, with TRBD2 matching over 8 bases. Trimming took 5 bases from V and 2 from J; bases not matched to a gene: 8. CDR3 length equals 15 residues. The germline V gene encodes CDR1 SGHTA and CDR2 FQGNSA. CDR3 coding DNA: TGTGCCAGCAGCAATGCGGGGGGTAGGACCTACGAGCAGTACTTC. Translated, it gives CASSNAGGRTYEQYF. The full variable domain, its missing parts supplied by reference TRBV7-2 and TRBJ2-7, is GAGVSQSPSNKVTEKGKDVELRCDPISGHTALYWYRQSLGQGLEFLIYFQGNSAPDKSGLPSDRFSAERTGGSVSTLTIQRTQQEDSAVYLCASSNAGGRTYEQYFGPGTRLTVT.